This is a list of T cell receptor beta chains from one sample in a study of identical twins. TCRdb fed the 5' RACE reads into MiXCR, producing one record per CDR3 protein. The data contain 400,000 to 550,000 distinct CDR3 sequences, around 20% of them seen just once; the ten biggest clones take up roughly 0.91%. These same data were also listed under a study on T cells expressing NK-cell markers.

Sequenced sample: CD4+ T cells sorted from blood. The receptor set was obtained from a woman aged 18-29 years in good health. Each CDR3 is given with its conserved first and last residue. The D gene is left open where the match is weak. Not all rows give a size; the values are once, few, many and, for expanded clones, a class.

>TRBJ1-1|many|TRBD1|TRBV2
TGTGCCAGCAGTTACGACAGGGAGGAAGCTTTCTTT
CASSYDREEAFF
>TRBJ1-2|.|.|TRBV14
TGTGCCAGCAGCCAAGGACCGCCCTATGGCTACACCTTC
CASSQGPPYGYTF
>TRBJ1-2|few|.|TRBV4-3
TGCGCCAGCAGCCACGTTGGGACCCGAGCTAACTATGGCTACACCTTC
CASSHVGTRANYGYTF
>TRBJ2-4|.|.|TRBV21-1
TGTGCCAGCAGCAATTGGCTTCAAGACAGGGTGAACGGTCTTCCCAAAAACATTCAGTACTTC
CASSNWLQDRVNGLPKNIQYF
>TRBJ1-3|.|.|TRBV2
TGTGCCAGCAGTGAACGGGGGACCACGGGAAACACCATATATTTT
CASSERGTTGNTIYF
>TRBJ2-3|.|.|TRBV7-8
TGTGCCAGCAGCTTAGGCCGTGGGTCAGATACGCAGTATTTT
CASSLGRGSDTQYF
>TRBJ2-2|many|.|TRBV10-3
TGTGCCATCAAGGGTAACACCGGGGAGCTGTTTTTT
CAIKGNTGELFF
>TRBJ1-5|.|.|TRBV7-2
TGTGCCAGCAGCTTAGATAGGGATGAAGCCCAGCATTTT
CASSLDRDEAQHF
>TRBJ2-1|.|TRBD2|TRBV2
TGTGCCAGCAGTTTCTTGTCTCTAGCGGGGGGGCTTGATGAGCAGTTCTTC
CASSFLSLAGGLDEQFF
>TRBJ2-3|.|TRBD2|TRBV12-3/TRBV12-4
TGTGCCAGCAGTCCTCCGGGACTAGCCTTCACAGATACGCAGTATTTT
CASSPPGLAFTDTQYF
>TRBJ1-2|few|.|TRBV12-3/TRBV12-4
TGTGCCAGCAGCCCGGGGGGCGTACGCTATGGCTACACCTTC
CASSPGGVRYGYTF
>TRBJ2-1|.|TRBD2|TRBV20-1
TGCAGTGCTCCAAGCGGGAAGACCTACAATGAGCAGTTCTTC
CSAPSGKTYNEQFF
>TRBJ1-2|few|.|TRBV29-1
TGCAGCGTTGAGCGACAGCGTAATAACTATGGCTACACCTTC
CSVERQRNNYGYTF
>TRBJ2-1|few|TRBD2|TRBV20-1
TGCAGTGCTAGCCGGACTAGCGGGTACTACAATGAGCAGTTCTTC
CSASRTSGYYNEQFF
>TRBJ2-7|.|TRBD2|TRBV27
TGTGCCAGCAGTTTAGCGCTAGCGGGTACTTACGAGCAGTACTTC
CASSLALAGTYEQYF
>TRBJ2-7|few|TRBD1|TRBV29-1
TGCAGCGGGCAGACCGGGACAGGGACCTACGAGCAGTACTTC
CSGQTGTGTYEQYF
>TRBJ2-4|once|TRBD1|TRBV20-1
TGCAGTGCTCAGACAGGGGGCTGGGGGAACATTCAGTACTTC
CSAQTGGWGNIQYF
>TRBJ2-1|.|.|TRBV20-1
TGCAGTGCTAGAGATCTCCATGAGCAGTTCTTC
CSARDLHEQFF
>TRBJ2-3|.|.|TRBV2
TGTGCCAGCAGTGAAGAGGGAAAGCAGTATTTT
CASSEEGKQYF